Sequencing of this TCR beta chain was carried out in a study of T cell responses to AZD1222 COVID-19 vaccine. With regard to this clone: Its specificity is unknown.

The V and J ends lost 8 bases and 2 bases respectively, with 15 bases between them. The V gene's germline CDR1 is MNHEY and CDR2 SMNVEV (reference sequence). CDR3 size: 14 residues. Study results and caveats: Per reports, nearly half of all spike-specific TCRs target regions that are unmutated in variants.

Sequenced by immunoSEQ multiplex PCR; TCRdb stores in-frame clones only, minus some. This table holds approximately 160,000 clones, 88% found once. The chain recombines TRBV27 with TRBJ1-1; tentative D call: TRBD1 (5 bases). The sample here was peripheral blood, taken on day 0 of AZD1222 vaccination. The clonotype comes from an adult in good health. In DNA form, the CDR3 reads TGTGCCAGCGCCTTCCAGGGAGATAACACTGAAGCTTTCTTT. It is translated as CASAFQGDNTEAFF.